This TCR beta chain appears in the sequencing data of a study of a mutant IDH1 vaccine in newly diagnosed glioma (dated by TCRdb to the early 2020s). With respect to the entire study: Of the 30 or so patients who were treated, about 62% were male and roughly 38% were female, and the mean age was around 43 years. Six visits were used for peripheral blood collection: V03 (baseline), V05, V07, V10, V12 and V13. Prior to enrollment, standard therapy consisting of radiotherapy alone, temozolomide alone, or radiochemotherapy with temozolomide had been administered to patients, with the combination being received by most patients. For exploratory analyses, longitudinal TCRB deep sequencing was carried out in about 25 treated patients wherever samples were available. Study-wide findings and limitations: Availability determined which PBMC samples were chosen for TCRB deep sequencing. Across multiple MHC alleles, vaccine-induced immune responses were seen in more than 80% of patients. It was noted by the authors that analyses of patient blood samples could not be reproduced owing to sample limitations. Pseudoprogression appeared unrelated to alterations in the top peripheral T cell clonotypes detected by TCRB sequencing.

The CDR3 holds 15 amino acids from the cysteine to the phenylalanine. Only CDR3 DNA is held: 45 bases, read in frame from base 1. The germline V gene specifies SQVTM as CDR1 and ANQGSEA as CDR2. From V the trimming removes 7 bases and from J it removes 4 bases, while the gene matches leave 12 bases of the junction unaccounted for. In regard to this clone: No cognate antigen has been identified for it. No much larger clone is present one base from it, and per-base qualities are unavailable.

The time point label of this sample denotes: baseline, week 1 (first vaccination visit). Sample treatment or condition, as interpreted from the label and publication: pre-vaccination baseline after standard-of-care therapy. Donors had newly diagnosed WHO grade 3 or 4 IDH1-mutant astrocytomas with loss of nuclear ATRX. The samples were drawn from NOA16, a multicentre, single-arm, open-label phase I trial in Germany that tested a mutant IDH1 peptide vaccine in humans for the first time. For immunogenicity testing, the blood drawn at visit V03 was used as the baseline sample. Genomic DNA for TCRB sequencing was isolated from EDTA blood with the DNeasy Blood and Tissue Kit. Libraries were constructed by the immunoSEQ multiplex PCR assay. Following the manufacturer's protocol, the hsTCRB Kit was used to amplify rearranged TCR beta chain sequences. Sequencing of TCRB libraries was carried out on an Illumina MiSeq. The authors' pipeline ran thus. The kit vendor's proprietary platform handled demultiplexing, trimming and gene mapping. Imported from immuneACCESS, the table was reduced by TCRdb to in-frame sequences with V and J called. These copies leave out some clones; in studies compared against another copy, an unresolved V gene accounts for under half, and the cause of the remainder is not known. V, J and clone size reflect that table, while D and trimming were determined from the DNA. The sample profile shows about 36,000 clones; roughly 92% of them were found once. The ten largest clonotypes hold roughly 18% of the sample.

The chain links TRBV29-1 with TRBJ2-5, and TRBD1 aligns with 10 junction nucleotides. Sequenced here: PBMCs, sampled from a glioma patient treated with radiotherapy, temozolomide or both. The sequence was collected from a man younger than 35 with glioma. The nucleotide sequence reads as follows: TGCAGCGCTAATAGACAGGGGGCGCAGTCAGAGACCCAGTACTTC. The translation is CSANRQGAQSETQYF.